The clone carrying this TCR beta chain was observed once. Reverse transcription of about 0.45 to 1 ug RNA was performed with random hexamers. TCRdb recomputed calls from the immunoSEQ multiplex PCR reads with MiXCR, one row per CDR3 protein. The sample includes 250,000 to 300,000 distinct CDR3 sequences, approximately 84% of them seen just once. The data stem from a study of CD8 T cells in Susac syndrome. From blood CD8+ and CD4+ T cells, TCR beta sequences were generated. The multiple sclerosis controls consisted of treatment-naive patients with relapsing-remitting disease, either stable or active. The receptor's source is a human donor with multiple sclerosis. Input material: CD8+ T cells from PBMCs.

CDR3 sequence (DNA): TGCAGTGCTAGAGGCCTTCCACTAGCGGGAGAGACCCAGTACTTC. Protein product: CSARGLPLAGETQYF. The chain is built from TRBV20-1 and TRBJ2-5; 9 bases align to TRBD2. Per the germline V gene, CDR1 is DFQATT and CDR2 is SNEGSKA (reference sequence). With V trimmed by 1 base and J by 4 bases, 7 bases remained unmatched. The CDR3 runs 15 residues.